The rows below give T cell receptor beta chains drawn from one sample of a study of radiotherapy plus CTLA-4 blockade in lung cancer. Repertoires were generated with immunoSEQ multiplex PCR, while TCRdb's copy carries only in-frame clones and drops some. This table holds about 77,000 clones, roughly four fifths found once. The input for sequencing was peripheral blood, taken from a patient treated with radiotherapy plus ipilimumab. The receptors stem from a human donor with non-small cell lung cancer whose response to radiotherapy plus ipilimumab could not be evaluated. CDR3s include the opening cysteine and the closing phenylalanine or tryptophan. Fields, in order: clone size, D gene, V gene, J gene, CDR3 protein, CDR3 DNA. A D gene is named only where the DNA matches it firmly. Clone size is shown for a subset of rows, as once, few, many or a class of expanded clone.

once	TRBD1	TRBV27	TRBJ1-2	CASSSTARDSYGYTF	TGTGCCAGCAGTTCGACTGCCCGGGACAGCTATGGCTACACCTTC
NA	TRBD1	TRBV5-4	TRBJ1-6	CASSVRTGKNNSPLHF	TGTGCCAGCAGCGTCCGGACAGGGAAGAATAATTCACCCCTCCACTTT
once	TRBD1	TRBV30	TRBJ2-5	CAWRGTGVRETQYF	TGTGCCTGGAGGGGGACAGGGGTAAGAGAGACCCAGTACTTC
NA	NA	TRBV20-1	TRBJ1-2	CSAREDYGYTF	TGCAGTGCTAGGGAGGACTATGGCTACACCTTC
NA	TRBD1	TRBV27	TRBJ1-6	CASKGTANSPLHF	TGTGCCAGCAAGGGGACAGCAAATTCACCCCTCCACTTT
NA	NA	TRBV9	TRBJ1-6	CASSGTGGIPLHF	TGTGCCAGCAGTGGTACGGGAGGCATCCCCCTCCACTTT
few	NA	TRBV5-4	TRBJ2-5	CASSLAGNQETQYF	TGTGCCAGCAGCTTGGCCGGGAACCAAGAGACCCAGTACTTC
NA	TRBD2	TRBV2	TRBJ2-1	CESLASGGNEQFF	TGCGAAAGTCTGGCTAGCGGGGGGAATGAGCAGTTCTTC
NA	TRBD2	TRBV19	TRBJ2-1	CASSWNGRAVGEQFF	TGTGCCAGTAGTTGGAACGGGAGGGCCGTAGGTGAGCAGTTCTTC
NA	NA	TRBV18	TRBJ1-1	CASSPRTVMNTEAFF	TGTGCCAGCTCACCACGGACAGTGATGAACACTGAAGCTTTCTTT
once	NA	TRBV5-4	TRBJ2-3	CASSFLQGTDTQYF	TGTGCCAGCAGCTTCCTGCAGGGGACGGATACGCAGTATTTT
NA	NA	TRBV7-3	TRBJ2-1	CASSLNQGLDEQFF	TGTGCCAGCAGCTTAAATCAGGGTTTGGATGAGCAGTTCTTC
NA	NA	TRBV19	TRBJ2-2	CASSRPPGTSTGELFF	TGTGCCAGTAGCCGACCCCCCGGGACATCCACCGGGGAGCTGTTTTTT
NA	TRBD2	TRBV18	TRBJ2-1	CASSPGLAGSNGQFF	TGTGCCAGCTCACCCGGACTAGCGGGAAGCAATGGGCAGTTCTTC
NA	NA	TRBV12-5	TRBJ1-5	CASPDQPQHF	TGTGCTAGTCCCGATCAGCCCCAGCATTTT
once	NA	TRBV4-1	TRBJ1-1	CASSQVLWGPLNTEAFF	TGCGCCAGCAGCCAAGTTTTATGGGGCCCACTGAACACTGAAGCTTTCTTT
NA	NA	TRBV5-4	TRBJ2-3	CASSLWGPGDTQYF	TGTGCCAGCAGCCTGTGGGGGCCGGGAGATACGCAGTATTTT
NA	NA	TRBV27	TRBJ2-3	CASSLEGVQYF	TGTGCCAGCAGTTTAGAGGGAGTGCAGTATTTT
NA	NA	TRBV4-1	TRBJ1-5	CASSQGGQPQHF	TGCGCCAGCAGCCAAGGAGGTCAGCCCCAGCATTTT
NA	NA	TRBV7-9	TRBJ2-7	CASSISSYEQYF	TGTGCCAGCAGCATTAGCTCCTACGAGCAGTACTTC
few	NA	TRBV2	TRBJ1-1	CASLFRVNTEAFF	TGTGCCAGCTTGTTCAGGGTGAACACTGAAGCTTTCTTT
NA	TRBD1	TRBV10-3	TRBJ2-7	CAISGVKTGPYEQYF	TGTGCCATCAGTGGAGTGAAGACAGGGCCCTACGAGCAGTACTTC
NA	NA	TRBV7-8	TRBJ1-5	CASSFSGDEPQHF	TGTGCCAGCAGCTTTTCGGGTGATGAGCCCCAGCATTTT